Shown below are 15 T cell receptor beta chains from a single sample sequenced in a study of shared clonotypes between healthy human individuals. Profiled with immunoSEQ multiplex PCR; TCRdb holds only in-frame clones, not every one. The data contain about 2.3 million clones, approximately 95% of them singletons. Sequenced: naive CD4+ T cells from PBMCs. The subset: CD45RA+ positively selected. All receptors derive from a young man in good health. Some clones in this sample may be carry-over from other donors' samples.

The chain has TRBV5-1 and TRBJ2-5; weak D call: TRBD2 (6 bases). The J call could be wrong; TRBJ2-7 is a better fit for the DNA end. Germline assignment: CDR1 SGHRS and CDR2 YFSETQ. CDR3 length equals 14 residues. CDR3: CASSAGGGNYEQYF. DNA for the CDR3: TGCGCCAGCAGCGCTGGAGGCGGGAACTACGAGCAGTACTTC.

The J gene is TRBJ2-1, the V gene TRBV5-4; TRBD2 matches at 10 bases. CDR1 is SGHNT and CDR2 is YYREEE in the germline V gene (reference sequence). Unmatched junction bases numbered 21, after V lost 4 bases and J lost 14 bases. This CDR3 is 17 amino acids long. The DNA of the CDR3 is TGTGCCAGCAGCGGAGGGTCCCTAGCGGGAGTTCAGCGTCGTGAGTTCTTC. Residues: CASSGGSLAGVQRREFF.

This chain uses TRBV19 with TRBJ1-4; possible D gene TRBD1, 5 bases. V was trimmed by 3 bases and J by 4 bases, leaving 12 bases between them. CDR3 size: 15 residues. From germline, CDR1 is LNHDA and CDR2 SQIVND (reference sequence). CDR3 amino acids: CASSIGGAVNEKLFF. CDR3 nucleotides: TGTGCCAGTAGTATCGGCGGGGCCGTTAATGAAAAACTGTTTTTT.

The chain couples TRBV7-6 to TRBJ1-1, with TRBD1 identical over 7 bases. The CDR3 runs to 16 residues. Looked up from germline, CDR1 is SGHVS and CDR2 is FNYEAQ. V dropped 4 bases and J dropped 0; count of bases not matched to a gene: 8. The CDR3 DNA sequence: TGTGCCAGCAGCTCCCAGGGGGGGCGTTTGAACACTGAAGCTTTCTTT. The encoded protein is CASSSQGGRLNTEAFF.

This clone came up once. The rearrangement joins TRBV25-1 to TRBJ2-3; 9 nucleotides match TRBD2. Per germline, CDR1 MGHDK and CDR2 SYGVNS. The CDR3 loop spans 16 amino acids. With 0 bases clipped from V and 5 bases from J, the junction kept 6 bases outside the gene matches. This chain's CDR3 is CASSEYRAGGQDTQYF. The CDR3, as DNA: TGTGCCAGCAGTGAATATAGGGCGGGAGGGCAAGATACGCAGTATTTT.

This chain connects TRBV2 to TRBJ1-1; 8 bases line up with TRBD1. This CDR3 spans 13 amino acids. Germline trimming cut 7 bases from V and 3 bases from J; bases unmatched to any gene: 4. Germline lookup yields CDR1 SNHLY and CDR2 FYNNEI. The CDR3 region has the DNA TGTGCCAGCATGGACAGGGTGGACACTGAAGCTTTCTTT. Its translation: CASMDRVDTEAFF.

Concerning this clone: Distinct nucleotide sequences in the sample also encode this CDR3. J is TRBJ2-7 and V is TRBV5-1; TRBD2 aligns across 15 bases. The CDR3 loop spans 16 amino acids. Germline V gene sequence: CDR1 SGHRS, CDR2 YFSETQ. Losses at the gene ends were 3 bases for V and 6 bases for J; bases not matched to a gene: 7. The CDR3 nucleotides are TGCGCCAGCAGCTCCGGACTAGCGGGAGGGCCGGGCGAGCAGTACTTC. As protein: CASSSGLAGGPGEQYF.

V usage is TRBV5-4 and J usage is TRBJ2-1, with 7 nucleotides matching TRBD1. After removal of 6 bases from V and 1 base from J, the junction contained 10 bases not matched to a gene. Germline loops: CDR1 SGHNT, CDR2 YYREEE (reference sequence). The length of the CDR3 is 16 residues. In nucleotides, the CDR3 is TGTGCCAGCACCCCCCGGACAGGTGGTTCCTACAATGAGCAGTTCTTC. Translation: CASTPRTGGSYNEQFF. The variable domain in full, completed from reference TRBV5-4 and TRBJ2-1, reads ETGVTQSPTHLIKTRGQQVTLRCSSQSGHNTVSWYQQALGQGPQFIFQYYREEENGRGNFPPRFSGLQFPNYSSELNVNALELDDSALYLCASTPRTGGSYNEQFFGPGTRLTVL.

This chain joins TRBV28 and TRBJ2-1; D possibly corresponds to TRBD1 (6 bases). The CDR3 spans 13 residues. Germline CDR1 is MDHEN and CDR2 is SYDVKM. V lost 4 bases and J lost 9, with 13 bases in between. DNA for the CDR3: TGTGCCAGCAGTTCTGTGACCAGGGGTGAGCAGTTCTTC. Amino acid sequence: CASSSVTRGEQFF.

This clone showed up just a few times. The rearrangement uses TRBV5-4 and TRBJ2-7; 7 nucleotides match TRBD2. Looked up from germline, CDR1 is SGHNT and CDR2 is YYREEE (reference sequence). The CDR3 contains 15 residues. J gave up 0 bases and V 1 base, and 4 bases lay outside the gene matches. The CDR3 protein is CASSLYGRPSYEQYF. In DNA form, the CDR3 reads TGTGCCAGCAGCTTGTACGGGAGGCCCTCCTACGAGCAGTACTTC.

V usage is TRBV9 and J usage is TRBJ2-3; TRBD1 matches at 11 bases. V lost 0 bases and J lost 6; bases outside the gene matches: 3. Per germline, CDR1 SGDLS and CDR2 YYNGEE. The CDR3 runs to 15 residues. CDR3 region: CASSVGGQGVDTQYF. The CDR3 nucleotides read TGTGCCAGCAGCGTAGGGGGACAGGGGGTTGATACGCAGTATTTT.

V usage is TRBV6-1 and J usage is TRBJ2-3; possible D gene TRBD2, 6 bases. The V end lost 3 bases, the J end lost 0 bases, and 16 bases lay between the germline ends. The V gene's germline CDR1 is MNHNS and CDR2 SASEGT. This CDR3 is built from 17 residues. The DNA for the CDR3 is TGTGCCAGCAGTGATTCCGGGGGTCAAGCTAGCACAGATACGCAGTATTTT. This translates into CASSDSGGQASTDTQYF.

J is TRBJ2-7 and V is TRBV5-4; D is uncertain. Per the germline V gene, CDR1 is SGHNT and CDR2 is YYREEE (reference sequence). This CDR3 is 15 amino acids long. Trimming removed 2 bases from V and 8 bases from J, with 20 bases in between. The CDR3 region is CASSLLVPGEPKQYF. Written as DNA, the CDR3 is TGTGCCAGCAGCTTACTGGTGCCTGGCGAACCAAAGCAGTACTTC.

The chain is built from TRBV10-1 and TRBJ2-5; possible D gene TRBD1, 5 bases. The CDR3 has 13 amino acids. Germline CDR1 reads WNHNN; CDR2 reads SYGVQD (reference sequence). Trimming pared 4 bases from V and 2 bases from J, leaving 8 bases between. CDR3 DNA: TGCGCCAGCAGTGGACAGCCTCAAGAGACCCAGTACTTC. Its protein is CASSGQPQETQYF.

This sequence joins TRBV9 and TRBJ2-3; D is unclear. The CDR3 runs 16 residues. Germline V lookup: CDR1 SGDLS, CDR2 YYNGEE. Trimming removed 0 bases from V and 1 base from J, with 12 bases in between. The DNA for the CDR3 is TGTGCCAGCAGCGTAGACTCAGACAAGCGCACAGATACGCAGTATTTT. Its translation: CASSVDSDKRTDTQYF.